Each of the 4 T cell receptor beta chains below was sequenced from the same sample in a study of response to subunit inactivated influenza vaccine. In TCRdb, the RT-PCR reads were re-called with MiXCR into one record per CDR3 protein. The data hold 170,000 or so distinct CDR3 sequences, with over 8.5% observed a single time. The sequences come from CD8+ T cells sorted from PBMCs, collected around 25 months after vaccination. The receptor set was obtained from a man aged 50-75 years who received an inactivated influenza vaccine.

This clonotype was counted once. The chain couples TRBV6-2 or TRBV6-3 to TRBJ1-5; 8 bases match TRBD1. Trimming removed 7 bases from V and 9 bases from J; junction bases left unmatched: 8. The CDR3 loop spans 13 amino acids. Germline CDR1 and CDR2: MNHEY and SVGEGT. The CDR3 coding sequence is TGTGCCAGCACAACAGGGGGGAGATGGCCCCAGCATTTT. Its translation is CASTTGGRWPQHF.

At least ten counts were recorded for this clonotype. This chain joins TRBV4-1 and TRBJ1-3, with 7 bases aligning to TRBD1. This CDR3 spans 22 amino acids. J was trimmed by 0 bases and V by 1 base; bases with no gene match: 21. The V gene's germline CDR1 is MGHRA and CDR2 YSYEKL. The CDR3 region is CASSQVYRLYKSDRDSGNTIYF. CDR3 sequence (DNA): TGCGCCAGCAGCCAAGTCTACCGACTCTACAAAAGTGACAGGGACTCTGGAAACACCATATATTTT.

The table lists this clonotype with a few counts. The rearrangement uses TRBV11-2 and TRBJ2-5; D gene ambiguous. The CDR3 totals 13 residues. The V gene's germline CDR1 is SGHAT and CDR2 FQNNGV. With 1 base removed from V and 5 bases from J, the gap between germline ends came to 8 bases. The CDR3 sequence: CASSLGQLETQYF. As DNA, the CDR3 is TGTGCCAGCAGCTTAGGACAACTGGAGACCCAGTACTTC.

The rearrangement uses TRBV4-3 and TRBJ1-2, with 9 bases fitting TRBD1. CDR1 is LGHNA, CDR2 YSLEER, per germline. V dropped 4 bases and J dropped 6; count of bases not matched to a gene: 9. This CDR3 contains 15 residues. The CDR3 is CASSPQGAPVHGYTF. As DNA, the CDR3 is TGCGCCAGCAGCCCACAGGGGGCCCCCGTTCATGGCTACACCTTC.